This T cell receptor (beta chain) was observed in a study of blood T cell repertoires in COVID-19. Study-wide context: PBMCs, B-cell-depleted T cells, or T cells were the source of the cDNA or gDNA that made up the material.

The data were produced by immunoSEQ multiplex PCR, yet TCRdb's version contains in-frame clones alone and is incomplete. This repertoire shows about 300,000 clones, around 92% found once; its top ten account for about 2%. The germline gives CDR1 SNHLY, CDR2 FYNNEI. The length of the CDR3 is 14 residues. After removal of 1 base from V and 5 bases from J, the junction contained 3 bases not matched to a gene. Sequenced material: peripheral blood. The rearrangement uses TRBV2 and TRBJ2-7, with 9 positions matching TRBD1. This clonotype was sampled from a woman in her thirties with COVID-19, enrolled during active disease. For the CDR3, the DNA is TGTGCCAGCAGTGAAGACAGGGGGCCAGACGAGCAGTACGTC. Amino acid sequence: CASSEDRGPDEQYV.